One sample yielded the 30 T cell receptor beta chains listed below, sequenced in a study of STAT3 mutations in large granular lymphocyte leukemia. No antigen has been assigned to these receptors. Findings and caveats of the study: Every T-cell large granular lymphocyte leukemia patient had at least one immunodominant TCR beta clonotype.

Profiling relied on immunoSEQ multiplex PCR, and the TCRdb table lists in-frame clones only, not all of them. The sample holds approximately 25,000 clones, about 95% seen once. Sequencing was done on a sample of peripheral blood mononuclear cells. All receptors come from a man in his forties with T-cell large granular lymphocyte leukemia. Some clones in this sample may be carry-over from other donors' samples.

This clone was observed a few times. For the CDR3, the DNA is TGCGCCAGCAGCTTGCCCGATGGGGATACGCAGTATTTT. Protein product: CASSLPDGDTQYF. The V gene is TRBV5-1, the J gene TRBJ2-3; D unclear. V was cut by 1 base and J by 6 bases, with 9 bases left in between. This CDR3 is 13 amino acids long. Germline assignment: CDR1 SGHRS and CDR2 YFSETQ.

J is TRBJ2-1 and V is TRBV27; D is unresolved. The CDR3 consists of 14 residues. Germline V gives CDR1 MNHEY, CDR2 SMNVEV (reference sequence). V was pared by 4 bases and J by 2 bases, with 9 bases between. CDR3 protein: CASSSSGPYNEQFF. Here the CDR3 DNA reads TGTGCCAGCAGTTCTAGTGGGCCCTACAATGAGCAGTTCTTC.

A single count supports this clone. This chain joins TRBV7-9 and TRBJ1-1, with D unclear. V lost 5 bases, J lost 4 bases, and 17 bases lay in between. This CDR3 has 15 residues. The V gene's germline CDR1 is SEHNR and CDR2 FQNEAQ (reference sequence). The CDR3 loop reads CASSRVGSTSTEAFF. The CDR3 DNA sequence: TGTGCCAGCAGCCGCGTTGGCAGCACCTCCACTGAAGCTTTCTTT. Using reference TRBV7-9 and TRBJ1-1 for the parts outside the CDR3, the full variable domain is DTGVSQNPRHKITKRGQNVTFRCDPISEHNRLYWYRQTLGQGPEFLTYFQNEAQLEKSRLLSDRFSAERPKGSFSTLEIQRTEQGDSAMYLCASSRVGSTSTEAFFGQGTRLTVV.

This rearrangement joins TRBV13 to TRBJ2-7; TRBD1 might be the D (5 bases). Germline V lookup: CDR1 PRHDT, CDR2 FYEKMQ (reference sequence). Trimming shortened V by 1 base and J by 2 bases, and 12 bases separated the two germline ends. The CDR3 extends over 15 amino acids. The CDR3 coding sequence is TGTGCCAGCAGCTTAGCCGCTGGACAAGCCTACGAGCAGTACTTC. It translates to CASSLAAGQAYEQYF.

This sequence joins TRBV7-9 and TRBJ1-1; TRBD1 aligns across 12 bases. V shed 5 bases, J shed 0 bases, and the junction held 7 bases outside the gene matches. In germline, CDR1 is SEHNR, CDR2 FQNEAQ (reference sequence). The CDR3 runs to 17 residues. CDR3: CASSLGTGGALNTEAFF. The CDR3 bases are TGTGCCAGCAGCCTGGGGACAGGGGGCGCTCTGAACACTGAAGCTTTCTTT.

The chain is built from TRBV13 and TRBJ1-2, with 8 nucleotides matching TRBD1. The CDR3 sequence is 13 residues long. Germline trimming cut 5 bases from V and 3 bases from J; bases unmatched to any gene: 2. Germline CDR1 PRHDT, CDR2 FYEKMQ (reference sequence). CDR3 nucleotide sequence: TGTGCCAGCAGCCCGACAGGGGACTATGGCTACACCTTC. Amino acid sequence: CASSPTGDYGYTF.

V usage is TRBV6-1 and J usage is TRBJ2-7; either TRBD1 or TRBD2 may fit D (5 bases each). The germline V gene encodes CDR1 MNHNS and CDR2 SASEGT. V dropped 5 bases and J dropped 2 bases, with 10 bases sitting between them. The CDR3 has 13 amino acids. The CDR3: CASSSRGPYEQYF. Written as DNA, the CDR3 is TGTGCCAGCAGTTCACGGGGCCCCTACGAGCAGTACTTC.

CDR3 DNA: TGCGCCAGCAGTCATGGGAGGACAGGGGAATTGGGCACTGAAGCTTTCTTT. Its protein is CASSHGRTGELGTEAFF. The V call is TRBV23-1, the J call TRBJ1-1; 9 positions match TRBD1. TRBV23-1 is flagged as an ORF with uncertain function. The CDR3 sequence is 17 residues long. V trimming: 3 bases; J trimming: 4 bases; junction bases outside the gene matches: 12.

The chain carries TRBV5-1 and TRBJ1-2; TRBD1 might be the D (5 bases). CDR1 is SGHRS, CDR2 YFSETQ, per germline. The V end lost 0 bases, the J end lost 2 bases, and 5 bases lay between the germline ends. CDR3 length equals 13 residues. The CDR3 DNA reads TGCGCCAGCAGCTTGGGGGGGAACTATGGCTACACCTTC. Amino acids: CASSLGGNYGYTF.

This clone was observed a single time. This sequence joins TRBV6-6 and TRBJ1-2; weak D call: TRBD1 (6 bases). CDR1 is MNHNY, CDR2 SVGAGI, per germline (reference sequence). V lost 6 bases, J lost 5 bases, and 13 bases lay in between. The CDR3 loop spans 13 amino acids. In nucleotides, the CDR3 is TGTGCCAGCAGCCATAGGGGGGGGTATGGCTACACCTTC. Protein sequence: CASSHRGGYGYTF.

This chain connects TRBV13 to TRBJ1-1, with D tentatively TRBD1 (6 bases). The CDR3 spans 15 residues. V was cut by 5 bases and J by 6 bases, with 19 bases left in between. The germline CDR1 and CDR2 sequences are PRHDT and FYEKMQ (reference sequence). The CDR3 loop is CASSLYGTSSAEAFF. The CDR3 region has the DNA TGTGCCAGCAGCCTTTACGGGACATCCTCGGCTGAAGCTTTCTTT. Looking up the rest from reference TRBV13 and TRBJ1-1 gives the full variable domain: AAGVIQSPRHLIKEKRETATLKCYPIPRHDTVYWYQQGPGQDPQFLISFYEKMQSDKGSIPDRFSAQQFSDYHSELNMSSLELGDSALYFCASSLYGTSSAEAFFGQGTRLTVV.

The chain joins TRBV30 to TRBJ1-2; 7 nucleotides line up with TRBD1. Trimming at V came to 2 bases and at J to 7 bases, leaving 7 bases not matched to a gene. This CDR3 has 13 residues. CDR1 GTSNPN and CDR2 SVGIG come from the germline V gene (reference sequence). CDR3 nucleotides: TGTGCCTGGAGTCAACAGGGGTCTCGTGGCTACACCTTC. Translation: CAWSQQGSRGYTF.

This clone was found once. The chain carries TRBV5-1 and TRBJ2-2; D perhaps matches TRBD1 (6 bases). V shed 5 bases and J shed 6 bases, with 17 bases lying between them. CDR3 size: 15 residues. Germline loops: CDR1 SGHRS, CDR2 YFSETQ. The CDR3 protein is CASSFGQSGAGELFF. Written as DNA, the CDR3 is TGCGCCAGCAGTTTCGGACAGAGTGGCGCCGGGGAGCTGTTTTTT.

This chain connects TRBV30 to TRBJ1-1; 11 bases fit TRBD1. Germline V lookup: CDR1 GTSNPN, CDR2 SVGIG (reference sequence). The CDR3 loop spans 11 amino acids. V dropped 5 bases and J dropped 11; count of bases not matched to a gene: 4. The DNA for the CDR3 is TGTGCCTGGGGACAGGGGGCCGGGGCTTTCTTT. It codes for CAWGQGAGAFF.

The chain uses TRBV28 and TRBJ2-1; 7 positions match TRBD1. Germline loops: CDR1 MDHEN, CDR2 SYDVKM. Trimming cost V 4 bases and J 6 bases; bases outside gene matches: 3. The CDR3 spans 13 residues. CDR3 region: CASSSPGGNEQFF. DNA for the CDR3: TGTGCCAGCAGTTCACCAGGGGGCAATGAGCAGTTCTTC.

The CDR3 DNA reads as TGCGCCAGCAGAAGGGACAGTATTCCCTCTGGGGCCAACGTCCTGACTTTC. Amino acid sequence: CASRRDSIPSGANVLTF. The chain uses TRBV5-1 and TRBJ2-6, with TRBD1 identical over 7 bases. Per germline, CDR1 SGHRS and CDR2 YFSETQ. V was pared by 5 bases and J by 0 bases, with 8 bases of the junction left unmatched. The CDR3 sequence is 17 residues long.

This clone has a single count. The chain is built from TRBV18 and TRBJ1-4; TRBD1 might be the D (6 bases). Germline V gives CDR1 KGHSH, CDR2 LQKENI. This CDR3 region has 14 residues. Trimming cost V 3 bases and J 8 bases, with 13 bases left between them. Here the CDR3 DNA reads TGTGCCAGCTCACCGGGGGCCGGCTGGGAAAAACTGTTTTTT. This gives the protein CASSPGAGWEKLFF.

The genes are TRBV6-5 and TRBJ1-1; D is possibly TRBD1 (6 bases). With 8 bases removed from V and 0 bases from J, the gap between germline ends came to 16 bases. Germline values: CDR1 MNHEY, CDR2 SVGAGI. The CDR3 has 15 residues. For the CDR3, the DNA is TGTGCCAGCGCACGGGACATTTTCATGAACACTGAAGCTTTCTTT. This codes for CASARDIFMNTEAFF.

The rearrangement joins TRBV5-1 to TRBJ2-5, with D possibly called TRBD1 or TRBD2 (5 bases each). The ends were cut back, 0 bases at V and 5 bases at J, with 11 bases in the middle. This CDR3 has 14 amino acids. Germline lookup yields CDR1 SGHRS and CDR2 YFSETQ. CDR3 DNA: TGCGCCAGCAGCTTGGAGGGACGCGGGGAGACCCAGTACTTC. It translates to CASSLEGRGETQYF. The whole variable domain, filled in from reference TRBV5-1 and TRBJ2-5, reads KAGVTQTPRYLIKTRGQQVTLSCSPISGHRSVSWYQQTPGQGLQFLFEYFSETQRNKGNFPGRFSGRQFSNSRSEMNVSTLELGDSALYLCASSLEGRGETQYFGPGTRLLVL.

The rearrangement joins TRBV19 to TRBJ1-2, with a tentative D call TRBD1 (5 bases). The germline V and J ends were trimmed by 4 bases and 4 bases, with 19 bases remaining between them. The CDR3 runs 16 residues. Germline V CDR1 and CDR2: LNHDA, SQIVND (reference sequence). The DNA of the CDR3 is TGTGCCAGTAGTAGACAGTCCAGCGGGATCCTCTATGGCTACACCTTC. Its protein product is CASSRQSSGILYGYTF.

V is TRBV5-1 and J is TRBJ2-7; no reliable D call. Trimming took 0 bases from V and 5 from J, leaving 9 bases between them. CDR1 and CDR2 from the germline V gene are SGHRS and YFSETQ. The CDR3 is 13 amino acids. The DNA of the CDR3 is TGCGCCAGCAGCTTGGCCTCAGTCCACGAGCAGTACTTC. As protein: CASSLASVHEQYF.

This chain connects TRBV18 to TRBJ1-2; D is undetermined. There are 13 residues in the CDR3. V was cut by 3 bases and J by 7 bases, with 12 bases left in between. Germline values: CDR1 KGHSH, CDR2 LQKENI. DNA for the CDR3: TGTGCCAGCTCACCGGGGAGGGATGGTGGCTACACCTTC. Translation: CASSPGRDGGYTF.

The rearrangement joins TRBV19 to TRBJ2-1; 12 nucleotides line up with TRBD2. Germline trimming cut 9 bases from V and 10 bases from J; bases unmatched to any gene: 16. The CDR3 runs to 16 residues. In germline, CDR1 is LNHDA, CDR2 SQIVND (reference sequence). CDR3 coding DNA: TGTGCCAGCAAGTCGTCGAGACTAGCGGGGGAAACAGAGCAGTTCTTC. It is translated as CASKSSRLAGETEQFF.

The CDR3 DNA is TGTGCCAGCAGCCGACCTGGCTACGAGCAGTACTTC. It codes for CASSRPGYEQYF. The rearrangement uses TRBV7-2 and TRBJ2-7; D uncertain. CDR3 length: 12 amino acids. V dropped 5 bases and J dropped 3 bases, with 8 bases sitting between them. CDR1 is SGHTA and CDR2 is FQGNSA in the germline V gene.

A single count supports this clone. The chain has TRBV7-2 and TRBJ1-5; 7 bases align to TRBD1. The CDR3 consists of 17 residues. Germline V gene lookup returns CDR1 SGHTA and CDR2 FQGNSA. V lost 1 base and J lost 0; bases outside the gene matches: 6. In DNA, the CDR3 is TGTGCCAGCAGCTTAGGTAGGGGGCACTATAGCAATCAGCCCCAGCATTTT. Translating gives CASSLGRGHYSNQPQHF.

This clone has more than one count but fewer than ten. The gene calls are TRBV9 and TRBJ2-5, with 7 nucleotides matching TRBD2. The length of the CDR3 is 14 residues. V gave up 3 bases and J gave up 7 bases; unmatched junction bases: 9. CDR1 and CDR2 (germline): SGDLS, YYNGEE. CDR3 DNA: TGTGCCAGCAGCGAGGCTAGCGGTATTGGGACCCAGTACTTC. Translation: CASSEASGIGTQYF.

The chain links TRBV18 to TRBJ1-1; TRBD1 is a possible D gene (5 bases). CDR1 is KGHSH, CDR2 LQKENI, per germline. Deletions cut 4 bases from V and 4 bases from J, with 13 bases between. This CDR3 has 14 amino acids. CDR3 sequence: CASSLGTFSTEAFF. CDR3 bases: TGTGCCAGCTCACTAGGGACCTTTAGCACTGAAGCTTTCTTT. The full variable domain, rest sourced from reference TRBV18 and TRBJ1-1, is NAGVMQNPRHLVRRRGQEARLRCSPMKGHSHVYWYRQLPEEGLKFMVYLQKENIIDESGMPKERFSAEFPKEGPSILRIQQVVRGDSAAYFCASSLGTFSTEAFFGQGTRLTVV.

The J gene is TRBJ2-5, the V gene TRBV18; TRBD1 might be the D (5 bases). V was pared by 3 bases and J by 5 bases, with 16 bases between. Germline CDR1 reads KGHSH; CDR2 reads LQKENI. The length of the CDR3 is 15 residues. This chain's CDR3 is CASSPARVERETQYF. The CDR3 DNA follows: TGTGCCAGCTCACCGGCCAGGGTAGAGAGGGAGACCCAGTACTTC.

The chain couples TRBV28 to TRBJ1-5; tentatively, D is TRBD1 (6 bases). This CDR3 comprises 15 residues. Trimming left V 6 bases short and J 5 bases short, with 17 bases between. Germline CDR1 MDHEN, CDR2 SYDVKM. The CDR3 here is CASSPVGATDQPQHF. Written as DNA, the CDR3 is TGTGCCAGCAGCCCCGTGGGGGCGACGGATCAGCCCCAGCATTTT.

The V call is TRBV7-9, the J call TRBJ2-3; D is ambiguous. The CDR3 loop spans 14 amino acids. CDR1 is SEHNR and CDR2 is FQNEAQ in the germline V gene (reference sequence). The V end lost 11 bases, the J end lost 2 bases, and 17 bases lay between the germline ends. CDR3 in DNA: TGTGCCGCCCAGCCGGCCACGTCCACAGATACGCAGTATTTT. Its protein product is CAAQPATSTDTQYF.